This TCR beta chain was sequenced during a study of beta chain features in type 1 diabetes (dated by TCRdb to 2017 to 2018). About the full investigation: Patients and healthy donors did not differ in mean age, gender distribution, total cell number or subset yield. A total of under 120,000,000 sorted cells were examined across all samples, and RNA yield correlated strongly with the number of cells per subset. In the study, TCRB repertoires of sorted circulating CD4+ T cell subsets from recently diagnosed type 1 diabetes patients were compared with those of matched healthy donors. Regulatory and stem cell-like memory subsets were obtained from only 8 patients and about eight healthy donors, while naive and central memory subsets were obtained from all 28 donors.

Each donor gave one peripheral blood draw, roughly 0.11 L on average, collected into heparinised tubes. A BD FACSAria II was used to sort naive, central memory, regulatory and stem cell-like memory CD4+ T cells with a panel that included CD45RO, CCR7, CD25, CD127, CD95 and CD27. Purity was above 98% for every sorted population. PBMCs were separated immediately by Lymphoprep density gradient centrifugation and were stained directly, without being cultured. To minimize batch effects, samples were stained and sorted in pairs, one healthy donor with one patient per experiment. This clone was observed a handful of times. The antigen it binds to is not known. Per-base quality was not reported, and no clone a single base away is much larger than it. All of the isolated RNA was reverse transcribed with the High Capacity cDNA Reverse Transcription Kit, so expressed TCRB transcripts were sequenced. Deep immunoSEQ sequencing was performed on naive, central memory and regulatory T cell samples, with an average of around 3.5 million total reads per sample. Sorted cells were lysed in RLT buffer, and RNA was extracted using DNase-treated RNeasy Micro or Mini kits according to cell number. To prevent cross-contamination, each cell subset was processed individually, whereas patient and healthy donor samples were processed jointly. TCRB sequences were amplified from cDNA with the immunoSEQ multiplex PCR, producing 87-bp fragments spanning the CDR3 region. The amplicons were sequenced using the Illumina HiSeq platform. The original methods were these. PCR bias was corrected computationally using synthetic template baselines, and reads within Hamming distance 2 were collapsed, with unmergeable singletons discarded. By aligning reads against IMGT, V, D and J genes, CDR3 length, and insertions or deletions at six rearrangement sites were assigned. Within each subset, clonotype counts were normalized to sorted cell number, and only after that were true diversity and Gini coefficients computed with the tcR R package. Repertoire sharing was quantified using the overlap coefficient calculated on TCRB nucleotide sequences. Out-of-frame TCRB sequences from naive cells were analyzed as a proxy for the pre-selection repertoire. The clones in this table, taken by TCRdb from immuneACCESS, are in-frame only. Not every clone is retained; where verified, under half of the shortfall comes from an unresolved V gene, and the cause of the rest is unknown. V and J calls and clone size follow that table, whereas D and trimming were derived from the DNA. This sample lists about 360,000 clones; approximately 12% were detected once. 0.017% of the sample comes from the top ten.

What the research found in general, with its limitations: Because cDNA was sequenced instead of genomic DNA, activated cells with high expression could be over-represented, although the groups did not differ in activation or CD3 levels. Naive, central memory and regulatory TCRB repertoires appeared more similar among patients than among healthy donors. Shorter templates might be favored by PCR, yet because patient and control samples were amplified and corrected together, any such skew would affect both groups equally. Patients with type 1 diabetes made fewer insertions and deleted more nucleotides at VDJ recombination sites, implying thymic rearrangement abnormalities. Type 1 diabetes patients showed a moderate but significant shortening of TCRB CDR3 length in all four CD4+ subsets. HLA sub-analyses involved small numbers of individuals, so any influence of HLA type on TCRB rearrangement remained unresolved.

CDR1 MNHEY and CDR2 SMNVEV are derived from the germline V gene (reference sequence). For this chain, trimming is 2 bases at the V end and 6 bases at the J end, and the number of junction bases without a gene match is 4. The cysteine opens and the phenylalanine closes a CDR3 of 14 amino acids. The CDR3 DNA has 42 bases and is translated from base 1. The sequenced sample was naive CD4+ T cells from blood. The cell subset or site label for this specimen denotes: true naive CD4+ T cells. The TCR was taken from a man younger than 35 in good health. The chain is made from TRBV27 and TRBJ1-5; 7 central bases correspond to TRBD1. The DNA sequence is TGTGCCAGCAGTTTACGAGGGGGCGGTCAGCCCCAGCATTTT. It is translated as CASSLRGGGQPQHF.